These 18 T cell receptor beta chains came from one sample sequenced in a study of OX40 agonist ivuxolimab in advanced cancers. TCRdb keeps only in-frame clones here, not all; method: immunoSEQ multiplex PCR. The data hold some 62,000 clones, with more than 85% observed a single time. The source was CD4+ or CD8+ T cells sorted from blood, collected in a trial of the OX40 agonist ivuxolimab. Source of these receptors: an adult with an advanced solid tumor such as melanoma, head and neck, liver or kidney cancer.

V gene TRBV18 combines with J gene TRBJ1-1, with a tentative D call TRBD1 (5 bases). This CDR3 has 13 amino acids. With 3 bases removed from V and 2 bases from J, the gap between germline ends came to 7 bases. Looked up from germline, CDR1 is KGHSH and CDR2 is LQKENI. In DNA form, the CDR3 reads TGTGCCAGCTCACCCGGGGACAACACTGAAGCTTTCTTT. Protein product: CASSPGDNTEAFF.

The V call is TRBV6-1, the J call TRBJ1-4, with D possibly matching TRBD1 (5 bases). Germline V gene data show CDR1 as MNHNS and CDR2 as SASEGT. The CDR3 length is 13 residues. V was pared by 7 bases and J by 5 bases, with 11 bases between. This CDR3 is CASTPSGNEKLFF. The CDR3 region has the DNA TGTGCCAGCACTCCGTCAGGGAATGAAAAACTGTTTTTT.

This clone was seen a single time. V and J are TRBV12-2 and TRBJ2-1; the table's D call of TRBD2 was not tested on the DNA. TRBV12-2 is an annotated pseudogene. CDR3 length: 16 amino acids. CDR3 nucleotide sequence: TGTGCAAGTCGCTTACCCCTAGCGACCCTCTACAATGAGCAGTTCTTC. Translation gives CASRLPLATLYNEQFF.

The chain combines TRBV18 with TRBJ2-7; D not resolved. V was pared by 3 bases and J by 2 bases, with 5 bases between. The CDR3 runs 12 residues. Germline CDR1 is KGHSH and CDR2 is LQKENI. DNA for the CDR3: TGTGCCAGCTCACCGATACCCTACGAGCAGTACTTC. Translated, it gives CASSPIPYEQYF.

This chain links TRBV7-8 with TRBJ2-3, with 9 nucleotides matching TRBD2. V shed 5 bases and J 0 bases; nucleotides not matched to a gene: 6. Germline loops: CDR1 SGHVS, CDR2 FQNEAQ. The CDR3 runs 16 residues. In nucleotides, the CDR3 is TGTGCCAGCAGCCTCGGCCTAGCGGGGAGCACAGATACGCAGTATTTT. Its translation: CASSLGLAGSTDTQYF. Full variable domain (outside the CDR3, taken from reference TRBV7-8 and TRBJ2-3): GAGVSQSPRYKVAKRGQDVALRCDPISGHVSLFWYQQALGQGPEFLTYFQNEAQLDKSGLPSDRFFAERPEGSVSTLKIQRTQQEDSAVYLCASSLGLAGSTDTQYFGPGTRLTVL.

Here the CDR3 DNA reads TGTGCCAGCAGTCCTAAGCTACTTACCTACAATGAGCAGTTCTTC. Translated, it gives CASSPKLLTYNEQFF. V is TRBV2 and J is TRBJ2-1; unclear D gene. With 5 bases removed from V and 2 bases from J, the gap between germline ends came to 13 bases. This CDR3 contains 15 residues. In germline, CDR1 is SNHLY, CDR2 FYNNEI. The variable domain in full, with the rest retrieved from reference TRBV2 and TRBJ2-1, is EPEVTQTPSHQVTQMGQEVILRCVPISNHLYFYWYRQILGQKVEFLVSFYNNEISEKSEIFDDQFSVERPDGSNFTLKIRSTKLEDSAMYFCASSPKLLTYNEQFFGPGTRLTVL.

This clone was seen more than once but under ten times. The V gene is TRBV9, the J gene TRBJ1-2; D might be TRBD1 (6 bases). Trimming cost V 3 bases and J 8 bases, with 11 bases left between them. Germline values: CDR1 SGDLS, CDR2 YYNGEE. The CDR3 totals 12 residues. The CDR3 loop reads CASSASGAGYTF. The DNA of the CDR3 is TGTGCCAGCAGCGCCTCAGGGGCCGGCTACACCTTC.

V and J are TRBV27 and TRBJ1-5, with a weak D call TRBD1 (5 bases). Trimming removed 1 base at V and 8 bases at J, with 21 bases between. CDR1 MNHEY and CDR2 SMNVEV come from the germline V gene (reference sequence). This CDR3 spans 17 amino acids. Here the CDR3 reads CASSLLSGRQTQEPQHF. The CDR3 coding sequence is TGTGCCAGCAGTTTATTGAGTGGGAGACAGACTCAGGAGCCCCAGCATTTT.

The chain is built from TRBV11-2 and TRBJ2-3, with 9 bases matching TRBD2. CDR3 length: 15 residues. Germline V gives CDR1 SGHAT, CDR2 FQNNGV. Trimming cost V 3 bases and J 0 bases; bases outside gene matches: 1. The CDR3 loop reads CASSLTSGSTDTQYF. The CDR3, as DNA: TGTGCCAGCAGCTTGACTAGCGGAAGCACAGATACGCAGTATTTT.

V gene TRBV10-3 combines with J gene TRBJ2-3; the D gene could be TRBD1 or TRBD2 (6 bases each). CDR1 is ENHRY and CDR2 is SYGVKD in the germline V gene. Trimming took off 5 bases at V and 2 bases at J, with 14 bases between the two ends. The CDR3 has 15 amino acids. CDR3 DNA: TGTGCCATCAGTATTGAGGGGGGACCCACAGATACGCAGTATTTT. Translation: CAISIEGGPTDTQYF.

This clone was seen once. This chain links TRBV7-3 with TRBJ2-3; D possibly matches TRBD1 or TRBD2 (5 bases each). The CDR3 is 13 amino acids. Deletions cut 4 bases from V and 5 bases from J, with 10 bases between. CDR1 and CDR2 from the germline V gene are SGHTA and FQGTGA. The CDR3 sequence is CASSSGREDTQYF. CDR3 in DNA: TGTGCCAGCAGCTCGGGACGAGAAGATACGCAGTATTTT. The variable domain in full, with the rest retrieved from reference TRBV7-3 and TRBJ2-3, is GAGVSQTPSNKVTEKGKYVELRCDPISGHTALYWYRQSLGQGPEFLIYFQGTGAADDSGLPNDRFFAVRPEGSVSTLKIQRTERGDSAVYLCASSSGREDTQYFGPGTRLTVL.

The chain is built from TRBV30 and TRBJ2-7; 11 positions match TRBD1. The CDR3 consists of 14 residues. The V and J ends lost 8 bases and 4 bases, in that order; junction bases with no gene match: 10. Germline loops: CDR1 GTSNPN, CDR2 SVGIG (reference sequence). CDR3 residues: CAGSPGTGGYEQYF. The CDR3 DNA sequence: TGTGCCGGATCTCCAGGGACAGGGGGATACGAGCAGTACTTC.

V gene TRBV9 combines with J gene TRBJ2-3; 9 positions match TRBD2. Germline V CDR1 and CDR2: SGDLS, YYNGEE. The CDR3 has 16 amino acids. V lost 0 bases and J lost 3; bases outside the gene matches: 5. As DNA, the CDR3 is TGTGCCAGCAGCGTAGGGGATAGCGGGGGAACAGATACGCAGTATTTT. This gives the protein CASSVGDSGGTDTQYF.

The J gene is TRBJ2-1, the V gene TRBV2; D gene unclear. V lost 3 bases, J lost 4 bases, and 4 bases lay in between. Germline lookup yields CDR1 SNHLY and CDR2 FYNNEI. The CDR3 length is 12 residues. CDR3 residues: CASSDYYNEQFF. The CDR3, as DNA: TGTGCCAGCAGTGACTATTACAATGAGCAGTTCTTC. Together with reference TRBV2 and TRBJ2-1, the CDR3 gives the full variable domain: EPEVTQTPSHQVTQMGQEVILRCVPISNHLYFYWYRQILGQKVEFLVSFYNNEISEKSEIFDDQFSVERPDGSNFTLKIRSTKLEDSAMYFCASSDYYNEQFFGPGTRLTVL.

The CDR3, as DNA: TGTGCCAGCAGTGAAGTTGCGGTCGGTCAGCCCCAGCATTTT. Amino acid sequence: CASSEVAVGQPQHF. The gene calls are TRBV2 and TRBJ1-5; D is unclear. Between the trimmed V and J ends, which lost 1 base and 6 bases, there was a span of 10 bases. Germline assignment: CDR1 SNHLY and CDR2 FYNNEI. This CDR3 contains 14 residues.

The J gene is TRBJ1-6, the V gene TRBV10-2; the match to TRBD1 covers 7 bases. The length of the CDR3 is 19 residues. The V and J ends lost 0 bases and 1 base, in that order; junction bases with no gene match: 9. CDR1 and CDR2 from the germline V gene are WSHSY and SAAADI. CDR3: CASSESSAGGSSYNSPLHF. CDR3 in DNA: TGCGCCAGCAGTGAGTCGAGTGCAGGGGGATCATCCTATAATTCACCCCTCCACTTT.

The chain joins TRBV6-1 to TRBJ1-1; D is ambiguous. V lost 7 bases, J lost 4 bases, and 16 bases lay in between. Germline V gene lookup returns CDR1 MNHNS and CDR2 SASEGT. This CDR3 comprises 14 residues. CDR3 loop: CASTLDGKSTEAFF. CDR3 nucleotide sequence: TGTGCCAGCACCCTAGACGGGAAATCCACTGAAGCTTTCTTT.

This chain connects TRBV7-9 to TRBJ2-7; 9 bases align to TRBD1. The CDR3 extends over 14 amino acids. Germline V gene data show CDR1 as SEHNR and CDR2 as FQNEAQ (reference sequence). The junction had 4 bases not matched to a gene; V was cut back by 5 bases and J by 2 bases. CDR3 sequence (DNA): TGTGCCAGCAGCACACAGGGGGCCGCCTACGAGCAGTACTTC. Amino acids: CASSTQGAAYEQYF.